The 24 T cell receptor beta chains below come from one sample, sequenced in a study of T cell responses to AZD1222 COVID-19 vaccine (dated by TCRdb to the early 2020s). The intended sense of this specimen's time point label: baseline before first vaccination. Read against the paper, the sample's treatment or condition label means: meningococcal conjugate vaccine given as trial control. Library construction relied on the immunoSEQ multiplex PCR assay. Here the immuneACCESS table is served through TCRdb, limited to in-frame sequences with V and J called. Missing clones are a known gap in these copies; in checked studies unresolved V genes cover under half, and the rest lacks a known reason. In all, the sample holds about 200,000 clones, and 90% to 95% of those were seen once. In total, the top ten clones hold approximately 1% of the sample. This specimen consisted of peripheral blood, obtained on day 0 of MenACWY control vaccination. These receptors were taken from an adult in good health.

The chain combines TRBV6-6 with TRBJ2-1; 8 nucleotides match TRBD2. The junction had 12 bases not matched to a gene; V was cut back by 4 bases and J by 10 bases. Germline V lookup: CDR1 MNHNY, CDR2 SVGAGI (reference sequence). The CDR3 is 15 amino acids. Here the CDR3 DNA reads TGTGCCAGCAGTTCCCGGGGGGGACCGGCGGGCGAGCAGTTCTTC. Its protein product is CASSSRGGPAGEQFF.

In its sample, this clone was seen once. This chain connects TRBV7-3 to TRBJ2-3, with TRBD2 identical over 7 bases. After removal of 5 bases from V and 3 bases from J, the junction contained 5 bases not matched to a gene. CDR1 and CDR2 from the germline V gene are SGHTA and FQGTGA. The CDR3 has 14 residues. The CDR3, as DNA: TGTGCCAGCAGCCGGGGGGACGAGACAGATACGCAGTATTTT. It specifies CASSRGDETDTQYF. The full variable domain, in which reference TRBV7-3 and TRBJ2-3 provide the parts outside the CDR3, is GAGVSQTPSNKVTEKGKYVELRCDPISGHTALYWYRQSLGQGPEFLIYFQGTGAADDSGLPNDRFFAVRPEGSVSTLKIQRTERGDSAVYLCASSRGDETDTQYFGPGTRLTVL.

The rearrangement uses TRBV6-5 and TRBJ2-3; TRBD1 might be the D (6 bases). Per the germline V gene, CDR1 is MNHEY and CDR2 is SVGAGI. CDR3 length: 14 residues. Trimming stripped 9 bases from V and 7 bases from J, with 20 bases between. The CDR3 sequence is CASGQGRGLYTQYF. The DNA for the CDR3 is TGTGCCAGTGGTCAGGGCAGGGGCTTGTATACGCAGTATTTT.

The chain is built from TRBV5-8 and TRBJ1-4; D is uncertain. V was cut by 2 bases and J by 0 bases, with 11 bases left in between. There are 16 residues in the CDR3. In germline, CDR1 is SGHTS, CDR2 YDEGEE. The CDR3 protein is CASSFRKGSTNEKLFF. The CDR3 nucleotides are TGTGCCAGCAGCTTTCGGAAGGGATCAACTAATGAAAAACTGTTTTTT.

The genes are TRBV3-1 (or the pseudogene TRBV3-2) and TRBJ2-5; TRBD2 agrees at 11 bases. The CDR3 is made up of 14 amino acids. Germline lookup yields CDR1 LGHDT and CDR2 YNNKEL (reference sequence). V gave up 3 bases and J gave up 4 bases; unmatched junction bases: 1. The CDR3 loop is CASSHGTSGETQYF. CDR3 DNA: TGTGCCAGCAGCCACGGGACTAGCGGAGAGACCCAGTACTTC.

This clone was found once. The V and J genes are TRBV29-1 and TRBJ1-1; 11 bases line up with TRBD1. CDR1 SQVTM and CDR2 ANQGSEA come from the germline V gene. The CDR3 runs 14 residues. Losses at the gene ends were 7 bases for V and 5 bases for J; bases not matched to a gene: 9. The CDR3 nucleotides read TGCAGCGGATATAAGGACAGGGGGCAGACTGAAGCTTTCTTT. It is translated as CSGYKDRGQTEAFF.

The chain couples TRBV6-5 to TRBJ1-2; 12 positions agree with TRBD1. The germline CDR1 and CDR2 sequences are MNHEY and SVGAGI. Unmatched junction bases numbered 3, after V lost 6 bases and J lost 7 bases. CDR3 length: 13 amino acids. The CDR3 coding sequence is TGTGCCAGCAGCCGGGACAGGGGGCCTGGCTACACCTTC. Protein: CASSRDRGPGYTF.

The chain couples TRBV28 to TRBJ1-5; 7 bases are shared with TRBD1. The germline V gene encodes CDR1 MDHEN and CDR2 SYDVKM. CDR3 length: 16 amino acids. After removal of 6 bases from V and 0 bases from J, the junction contained 8 bases not matched to a gene. The CDR3: CASSSFRGNSNQPQHF. The CDR3 nucleotides read TGTGCCAGCAGCTCCTTCAGGGGGAATAGCAATCAGCCCCAGCATTTT.

The chain recombines TRBV6-5 with TRBJ1-1; D not resolved. From germline, CDR1 is MNHEY and CDR2 SVGAGI. With 6 bases removed from V and 6 bases from J, the gap between germline ends came to 11 bases. The CDR3 is 12 residues long. CDR3 protein: CASRSLESEAFF. CDR3 bases: TGTGCCAGCAGGTCCCTAGAGTCTGAAGCTTTCTTT.

Of note for this clone: The identical CDR3 is also encoded by other nucleotide sequences in the sample. The chain uses TRBV5-4 and TRBJ1-1; D not resolved. The CDR3 is 12 residues long. Looked up from germline, CDR1 is SGHNT and CDR2 is YYREEE (reference sequence). V was clipped by 0 bases and J by 7 bases, with 7 bases between them. CDR3: CASSLERGEAFF. The DNA of the CDR3 is TGTGCCAGCAGCTTGGAGAGAGGTGAAGCTTTCTTT.

The chain uses TRBV15 and TRBJ1-1; no reliable D call. The CDR3 is 13 amino acids. Germline values: CDR1 LNHNV, CDR2 YYDKDF (reference sequence). The V end was cut by 0 bases, the J end by 7 bases, with 9 bases between. CDR3 DNA: TGTGCCACCAGCAGAGATTTGGGAGGTGAAGCTTTCTTT. Translation: CATSRDLGGEAFF.

For this clone: The identical CDR3 is also encoded by other nucleotide sequences in the sample. CDR3 DNA: TGTGCCAGCAGTCTCGGCTATGGCTACACCTTC. It is translated as CASSLGYGYTF. V is TRBV12-3 or TRBV12-4 and J is TRBJ1-2; D is ambiguous. This CDR3 contains 11 residues. The V end was cut by 5 bases, the J end by 4 bases, with 5 bases between.

The J gene is TRBJ2-7, the V gene TRBV7-3, with 11 positions matching TRBD2. The J segment lost 0 bases and the V segment lost 5 bases, leaving 3 bases of the junction unmatched. This CDR3 is 15 amino acids long. Germline CDR1 reads SGHTA; CDR2 reads FQGTGA. Written as DNA, the CDR3 is TGTGCCAGCAGCCTCGGGACTAGCGGCTCCTACGAGCAGTACTTC. Translating it yields CASSLGTSGSYEQYF.

The gene calls are TRBV12-3 or TRBV12-4 and TRBJ1-1, with D unclear. Trimming removed 3 bases at V and 3 bases at J, with 8 bases between. The CDR3 totals 13 residues. In DNA form, the CDR3 reads TGTGCCAGCAGTTTTAGGCGATACACTGAAGCTTTCTTT. Translated: CASSFRRYTEAFF.

With regard to this clone: This same CDR3 is encoded by further DNA sequences in the sample. The V call is TRBV6-5, the J call TRBJ1-3; maybe TRBD1 (5 bases). CDR3 length: 14 amino acids. Between the trimmed V and J ends, which lost 0 bases and 7 bases, there was a span of 10 bases. The germline gives CDR1 MNHEY, CDR2 SVGAGI. CDR3 bases: TGTGCCAGCAGTTACTCCACAGGTGGGAACACCATATATTTT. Protein product: CASSYSTGGNTIYF.

This clone occurred once. V usage is TRBV6-5 and J usage is TRBJ1-3; the match to TRBD1 covers 8 bases. J gave up 7 bases and V 4 bases, and 12 bases lay outside the gene matches. The CDR3 covers 16 residues. The germline V gene encodes CDR1 MNHEY and CDR2 SVGAGI. CDR3 in amino acids: CASSSPPGQESNTIYF. The CDR3 DNA sequence: TGTGCCAGCAGTTCCCCCCCGGGACAGGAGTCGAACACCATATATTTT.

The rearrangement uses TRBV5-1 and TRBJ1-2, with D tentatively TRBD1 (5 bases). V lost 0 bases, J lost 4 bases, and 19 bases lay in between. This CDR3 region has 17 residues. The germline gives CDR1 SGHRS, CDR2 YFSETQ. The chain's CDR3 is CASSLDYRAGKAYGYTF. CDR3 sequence (DNA): TGCGCCAGCAGCTTGGATTATAGGGCAGGGAAGGCCTATGGCTACACCTTC.

The chain joins TRBV16 to TRBJ1-3; no firm D call. This CDR3 is 15 amino acids long. Germline-derived CDR1 and CDR2 are KGHSY and FQNENV. V shed 1 base and J shed 7 bases, with 14 bases lying between them. The CDR3: CASSQWSMVGNTIYF. The DNA of the CDR3 is TGTGCCAGCAGCCAATGGTCGATGGTCGGGAACACCATATATTTT.

V and J are TRBV5-6 and TRBJ1-6; D is ambiguous. The CDR3 contains 16 residues. Germline CDR1 is SGHDT and CDR2 is YYEEEE. V dropped 2 bases and J dropped 0 bases, with 9 bases sitting between them. CDR3 in DNA: TGTGCCAGCAGCTTAGGCAAGAGCTCCTATAATTCACCCCTCCACTTT. It codes for CASSLGKSSYNSPLHF.

The chain carries TRBV6-5 and TRBJ1-6, with 11 bases identical to TRBD1. The germline CDR1 and CDR2 sequences are MNHEY and SVGAGI. J gave up 11 bases and V 2 bases, and 8 bases lay outside the gene matches. This CDR3 spans 16 amino acids. Written as DNA, the CDR3 is TGTGCCAGCAGTTACGGCCGAGGGACAGGGGGGACACCCCTCCACTTT. It yields the protein CASSYGRGTGGTPLHF.

The chain employs TRBV5-8 and TRBJ1-4; D is unclear. Trimming left V 2 bases short and J 0 bases short, with 11 bases between. The germline V gene encodes CDR1 SGHTS and CDR2 YDEGEE. The CDR3 spans 16 residues. For the CDR3, the DNA is TGTGCCAGCAGCTTTCGCGGGGTGACAACTAATGAAAAACTGTTTTTT. Its protein is CASSFRGVTTNEKLFF.

The chain couples TRBV6-6 to TRBJ2-3; TRBD2 matches 12 bases. Germline V gene data show CDR1 as MNHNY and CDR2 as SVGAGI (reference sequence). The length of the CDR3 is 14 residues. V lost 8 bases to trimming and J lost 2 bases; unmatched junction nucleotides: 2. The CDR3 sequence: CASGLAGSTDTQYF. The CDR3 DNA reads as TGTGCCAGCGGACTAGCGGGGTCCACAGATACGCAGTATTTT.

This CDR3 is CASSLVGGARRELFF. The CDR3 DNA follows: TGTGCCAGCAGCTTAGTCGGGGGGGCTAGGCGGGAGCTGTTTTTT. The genes are TRBV7-2 and TRBJ2-2, with TRBD2 matching over 8 bases. The CDR3 runs 15 residues. Germline lookup yields CDR1 SGHTA and CDR2 FQGNSA. J lost 9 bases, V lost 1 base, and 7 bases had no gene match.

The gene calls are TRBV11-3 and TRBJ2-7; tentatively, D is TRBD2 (5 bases). V was pared by 0 bases and J by 4 bases, with 7 bases between. Germline V CDR1 and CDR2: SGHNT, YENEEA. CDR3 size: 13 residues. Here the CDR3 reads CASSLEGGYEQYF. DNA of the CDR3: TGTGCCAGCAGCTTAGAAGGAGGATACGAGCAGTACTTC. Together with reference TRBV11-3 and TRBJ2-7, the CDR3 gives the full variable domain: EAGVVQSPRYKIIEKKQPVAFWCNPISGHNTLYWYLQNLGQGPELLIRYENEEAVDDSQLPKDRFSAERLKGVDSTLKIQPAELGDSAVYLCASSLEGGYEQYFGPGTRLTVT.